Shown below are 6 T cell receptor beta chains from a single sample sequenced in a study of Ad26.COV2.S vaccination and SARS-CoV-2 variants. Profiling relied on immunoSEQ multiplex PCR, and the TCRdb table lists in-frame clones only, not all of them. The table records 440,000 or so clones, around 91% of them present only once. Specified treatment: roughly 19 received Ad26.COV2.S at low or high dose, single or two shots; 5 received placebo; per-sample allocation not given. Vaccine and placebo recipients were sampled on day 63 after the first injection. The source was peripheral blood, collected in a trial of Ad26.COV2.S vaccine versus placebo. Receptors were obtained from a person aged 18-65 years who received the Ad26.COV2.S COVID-19 vaccine or a placebo.

The chain combines TRBV6-4 with TRBJ2-1; TRBD1 matches 7 bases. The CDR3 consists of 14 residues. Germline assignment: CDR1 MRHNA and CDR2 SNTAGT. Unmatched junction bases numbered 6, after V lost 6 bases and J lost 4 bases. CDR3 DNA: TGTGCCAGCAGCGTCGGGACAGAGTACAATGAGCAGTTCTTC. Protein sequence: CASSVGTEYNEQFF.

The rearrangement links TRBV7-6 to TRBJ2-7, with 9 bases identical to TRBD1. After removal of 1 base from V and 4 bases from J, the junction contained 8 bases not matched to a gene. CDR3 length: 16 residues. Germline CDR1 and CDR2: SGHVS and FNYEAQ. CDR3 nucleotide sequence: TGTGCCAGCAGCTTAGGAAGGGACAGGGCTTTGTACGAGCAGTACTTC. As protein: CASSLGRDRALYEQYF.

The CDR3 DNA follows: TGTGCCAGCAGCTTAGAGAGCAGGGGCGAGCAGTACTTC. Encoded protein: CASSLESRGEQYF. The gene calls are TRBV11-2 and TRBJ2-7; possible D gene TRBD1, 6 bases. The V end was cut by 0 bases, the J end by 6 bases, with 9 bases between. Germline CDR1 SGHAT, CDR2 FQNNGV. The CDR3 totals 13 residues.

The rearrangement links TRBV28 to TRBJ2-7; D is unresolved. The V gene's germline CDR1 is MDHEN and CDR2 SYDVKM. The CDR3 covers 12 residues. V was cut by 6 bases and J by 2 bases, with 8 bases left in between. The CDR3 spells CASRGQPYEQYF. The CDR3, as DNA: TGTGCCAGCAGAGGTCAGCCCTACGAGCAGTACTTC.

V gene TRBV4-3 combines with J gene TRBJ2-5, with D tentatively TRBD2 (5 bases). CDR1 and CDR2 from the germline V gene are LGHNA and YSLEER. This CDR3 has 15 amino acids. V lost 0 bases, J lost 5 bases, and 13 bases lay in between. CDR3 nucleotide sequence: TGCGCCAGCAGCCAAGATCCCCGGGGTCCTGAGACCCAGTACTTC. Protein: CASSQDPRGPETQYF.

The J gene is TRBJ2-7, the V gene TRBV9; 9 bases are a match to TRBD1. The V and J ends lost 3 bases and 5 bases, in that order; junction bases with no gene match: 9. CDR3 length: 15 amino acids. Germline loops: CDR1 SGDLS, CDR2 YYNGEE. CDR3 region: CASSATGTGMDEQYF. In DNA form, the CDR3 reads TGTGCCAGCAGCGCCACCGGGACAGGGATGGACGAGCAGTACTTC.